This TCR beta chain came from a study of blood T cell repertoires in COVID-19. On the study more broadly: Sites across the United States, Italy and Spain contributed samples from acute and convalescent COVID-19. PBMCs, B-cell-depleted T cells, or T cells were the source of the cDNA or gDNA that made up the material.

V lost 5 bases and J 8 bases, leaving 12 bases between the germline ends. CDR3 length equals 12 residues. CDR1 is MDHEN, CDR2 SYDVKM, per germline. In the authors' methods: Counts of nucleated cells, estimated from reference gene primer amplification, were obtained. The data were produced by immunoSEQ multiplex PCR, yet TCRdb's version contains in-frame clones alone and is incomplete. D and trimming were read from the DNA, whereas the V and J calls and clone size are those reported in that table. The table includes about 110,000 clones, 75% to 90% detected once. This receptor was obtained from a woman in her 50s with acute or convalescent COVID-19. This chain connects TRBV28 to TRBJ1-1; D ambiguous. The sequencing sample was made of peripheral blood. CDR3 residues: CASSPRPLEAFF. The CDR3 nucleotides are TGTGCCAGCAGTCCCAGGCCCCTCGAAGCTTTCTTT.